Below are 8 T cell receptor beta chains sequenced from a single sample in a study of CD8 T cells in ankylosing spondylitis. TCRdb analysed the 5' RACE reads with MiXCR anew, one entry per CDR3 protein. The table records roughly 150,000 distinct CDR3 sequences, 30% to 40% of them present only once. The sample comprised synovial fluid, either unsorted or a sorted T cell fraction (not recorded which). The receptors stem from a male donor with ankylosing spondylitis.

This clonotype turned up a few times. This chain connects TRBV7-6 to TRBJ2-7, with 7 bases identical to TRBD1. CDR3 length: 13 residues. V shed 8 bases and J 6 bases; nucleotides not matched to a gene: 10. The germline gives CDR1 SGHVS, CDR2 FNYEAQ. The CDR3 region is CASGDRDTGEQYF. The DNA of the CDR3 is TGTGCCAGCGGTGACAGGGATACTGGCGAGCAGTACTTC.

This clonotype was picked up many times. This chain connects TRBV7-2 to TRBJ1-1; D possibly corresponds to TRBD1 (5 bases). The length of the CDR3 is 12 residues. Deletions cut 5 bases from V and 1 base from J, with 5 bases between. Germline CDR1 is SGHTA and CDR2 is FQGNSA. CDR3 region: CASSQGNTEAFF. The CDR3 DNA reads TGTGCCAGCAGCCAGGGGAACACTGAAGCTTTCTTT. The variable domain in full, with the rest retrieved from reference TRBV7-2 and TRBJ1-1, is GAGVSQSPSNKVTEKGKDVELRCDPISGHTALYWYRQSLGQGLEFLIYFQGNSAPDKSGLPSDRFSAERTGGSVSTLTIQRTQQEDSAVYLCASSQGNTEAFFGQGTRLTVV.

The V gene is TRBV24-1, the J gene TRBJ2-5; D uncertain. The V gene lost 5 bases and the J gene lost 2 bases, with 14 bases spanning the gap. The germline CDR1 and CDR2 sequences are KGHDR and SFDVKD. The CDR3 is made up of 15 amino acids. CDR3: CATSGVFGQQETQYF. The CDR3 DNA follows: TGTGCCACCAGTGGAGTATTTGGCCAACAAGAGACCCAGTACTTC.

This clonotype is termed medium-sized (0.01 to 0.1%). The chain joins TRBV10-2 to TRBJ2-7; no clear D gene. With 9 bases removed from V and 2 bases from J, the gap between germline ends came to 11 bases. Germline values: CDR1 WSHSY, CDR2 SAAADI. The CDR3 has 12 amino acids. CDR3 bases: TGCGCCAGTAGAATGGGCACCTACGAGCAGTACTTC. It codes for CASRMGTYEQYF.

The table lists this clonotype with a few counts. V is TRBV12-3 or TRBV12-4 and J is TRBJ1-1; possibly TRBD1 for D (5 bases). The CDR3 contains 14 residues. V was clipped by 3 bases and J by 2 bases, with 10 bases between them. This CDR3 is CASSFSGSNTEAFF. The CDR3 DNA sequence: TGTGCCAGCAGTTTTTCAGGGAGTAACACTGAAGCTTTCTTT.

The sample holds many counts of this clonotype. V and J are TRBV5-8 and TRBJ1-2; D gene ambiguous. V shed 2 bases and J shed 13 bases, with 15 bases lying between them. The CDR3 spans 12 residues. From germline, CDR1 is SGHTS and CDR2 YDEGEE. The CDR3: CASSFGEIVGTF. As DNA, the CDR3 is TGTGCCAGCAGCTTCGGGGAGATCGTTGGCACCTTC.

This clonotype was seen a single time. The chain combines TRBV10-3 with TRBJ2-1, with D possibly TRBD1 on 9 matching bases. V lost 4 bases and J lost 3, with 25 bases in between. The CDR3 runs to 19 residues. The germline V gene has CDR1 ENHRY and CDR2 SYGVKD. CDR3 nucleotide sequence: TGTGCCATCAGTGGACGGACAGGGGCGTCCGGGACTAGCTACAATGAGCAGTTCTTC. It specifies CAISGRTGASGTSYNEQFF.

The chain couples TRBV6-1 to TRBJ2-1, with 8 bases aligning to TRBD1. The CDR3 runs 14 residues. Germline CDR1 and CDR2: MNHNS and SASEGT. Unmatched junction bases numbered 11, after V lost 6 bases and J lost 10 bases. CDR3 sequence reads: CASSLGQAHREQFF. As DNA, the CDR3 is TGTGCCAGCAGCCTGGGACAGGCCCATCGGGAGCAGTTCTTC.